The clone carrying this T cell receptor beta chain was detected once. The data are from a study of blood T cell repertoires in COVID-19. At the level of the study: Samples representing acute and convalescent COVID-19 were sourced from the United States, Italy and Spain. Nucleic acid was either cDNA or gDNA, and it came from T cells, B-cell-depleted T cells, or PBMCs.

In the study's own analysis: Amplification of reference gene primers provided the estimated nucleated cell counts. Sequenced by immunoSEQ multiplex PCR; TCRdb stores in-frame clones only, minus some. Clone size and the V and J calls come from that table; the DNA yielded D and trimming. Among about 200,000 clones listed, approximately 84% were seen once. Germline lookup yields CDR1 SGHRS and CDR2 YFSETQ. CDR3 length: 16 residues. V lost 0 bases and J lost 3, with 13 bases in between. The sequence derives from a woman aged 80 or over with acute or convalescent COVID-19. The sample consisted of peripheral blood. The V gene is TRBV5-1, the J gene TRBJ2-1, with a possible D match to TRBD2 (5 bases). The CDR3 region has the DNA TGCGCCAGCAGCTTGGGGACGGCGGAGGACTACAATGAGCAGTTCTTC. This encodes CASSLGTAEDYNEQFF.